This T cell receptor beta chain was sequenced for a study of identical twins. Unique molecular identifiers were present on cDNA, and template switching added a universal primer site. TCRdb processed the 5' RACE reads anew with MiXCR; each CDR3 protein has one entry. Altogether fewer than 500,000 distinct CDR3 sequences are present, more than 13% being singletons, with the ten largest covering about 0.94%. CDR3 size: 14 residues. CDR1 and CDR2 from the germline V gene are ENHRY and SYGVKD. V shed 0 bases and J shed 5 bases, with 10 bases lying between them. The sample was also linked to a second study, of yellow fever vaccine responses in identical twins.

The sequencing sample was made of CD4+ T cells sorted from blood. The receptor's source is a woman between 18 and 29 years old in good health. The chain is built from TRBV10-3 and TRBJ1-2, with D perhaps matching TRBD1 (6 bases). DNA for the CDR3: TGTGCCATCAGTGAGTCGGGGGGCTCATATGGCTACACCTTC. Amino acids: CAISESGGSYGYTF.